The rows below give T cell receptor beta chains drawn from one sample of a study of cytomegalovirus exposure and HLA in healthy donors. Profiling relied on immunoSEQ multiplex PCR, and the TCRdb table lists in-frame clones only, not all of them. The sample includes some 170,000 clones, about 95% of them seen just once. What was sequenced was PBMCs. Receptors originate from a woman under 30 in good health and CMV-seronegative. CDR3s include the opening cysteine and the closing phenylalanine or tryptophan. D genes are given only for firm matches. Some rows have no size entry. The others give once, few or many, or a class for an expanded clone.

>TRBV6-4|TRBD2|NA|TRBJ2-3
CASSRLAGSTDTQYF
TGTGCCAGCAGTCGACTAGCGGGCAGCACAGATACGCAGTATTTT
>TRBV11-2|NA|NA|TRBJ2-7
CASSFSQGSYEQYF
TGTGCCAGCAGCTTTTCTCAGGGTAGTTACGAGCAGTACTTC
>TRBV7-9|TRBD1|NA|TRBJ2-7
CASRRQGVNTYEQYF
TGTGCCAGCAGGAGACAGGGGGTAAATACCTACGAGCAGTACTTC
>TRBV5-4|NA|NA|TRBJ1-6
CASSLGQGNNSPLHF
TGTGCCAGCAGCTTGGGGCAGGGCAATAATTCACCCCTCCACTTT
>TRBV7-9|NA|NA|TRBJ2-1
CASSRDTYNEQFF
TGTGCCAGCAGCCGGGACACTTACAATGAGCAGTTCTTC
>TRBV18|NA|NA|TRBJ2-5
CASSLSAARETQYF
TGTGCCAGCTCCCTCTCAGCGGCCAGAGAGACCCAGTACTTC
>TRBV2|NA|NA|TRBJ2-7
CASSGNRAYEQYF
TGTGCCAGCAGTGGAAACAGAGCCTACGAGCAGTACTTC
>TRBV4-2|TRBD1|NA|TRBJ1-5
CASSPGTGQSQPQHF
TGTGCCAGCAGCCCCGGGACAGGGCAGAGTCAGCCCCAGCATTTT
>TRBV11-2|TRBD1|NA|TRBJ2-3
CASSPRGPGQGPDTQYF
TGTGCCAGCAGCCCCCGGGGCCCGGGACAGGGACCAGATACGCAGTATTTT
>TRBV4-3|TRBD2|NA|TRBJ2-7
CASSQAAGGLNEQYF
TGCGCCAGCAGCCAAGCCGCGGGGGGCCTCAACGAGCAGTACTTC
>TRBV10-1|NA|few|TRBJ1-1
CASSEWLHTEAFF
TGCGCCAGCAGTGAGTGGCTCCACACTGAAGCTTTCTTT
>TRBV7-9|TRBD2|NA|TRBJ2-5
CASSPGGGETQYF
TGTGCCAGCAGCCCGGGGGGAGGGGAGACCCAGTACTTC
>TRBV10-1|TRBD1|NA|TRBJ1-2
CASSESGRGRDRSNYGYTF
TGCGCCAGCAGTGAGTCTGGCAGGGGAAGGGACAGGAGTAACTATGGCTACACCTTC
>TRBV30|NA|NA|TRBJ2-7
CAWTRVSAYEQYF
TGTGCCTGGACTCGGGTATCCGCCTACGAGCAGTACTTC
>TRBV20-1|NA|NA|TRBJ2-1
CSARDQSEQFF
TGCAGTGCTAGAGACCAGTCTGAGCAGTTCTTC
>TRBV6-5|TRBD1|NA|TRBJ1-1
CASRQGQNTEAFF
TGTGCCAGCAGACAGGGGCAGAACACTGAAGCTTTCTTT
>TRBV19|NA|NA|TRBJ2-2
CASSIIGVGELFF
TGTGCCAGTAGTATTATAGGGGTCGGGGAGCTGTTTTTT
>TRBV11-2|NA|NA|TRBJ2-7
CASSPEAWFHEQYF
TGTGCCAGCAGCCCCGAAGCGTGGTTCCACGAGCAGTACTTC
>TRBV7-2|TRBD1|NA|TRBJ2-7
CASSFDRGGSYEQYF
TGTGCCAGCAGCTTCGACAGGGGGGGCTCCTACGAGCAGTACTTC
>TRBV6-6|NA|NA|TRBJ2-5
CASSYPQGGAETQYF
TGTGCCAGCAGTTACCCTCAAGGAGGGGCAGAGACCCAGTACTTC
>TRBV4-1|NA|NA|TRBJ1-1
CASSPRPEVGTEAFF
TGCGCCAGCAGCCCGAGACCGGAGGTGGGTACTGAAGCTTTCTTT
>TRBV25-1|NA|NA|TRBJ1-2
CASSESAGINYGYTF
TGTGCCAGCAGTGAATCGGCAGGGATAAACTATGGCTACACCTTC
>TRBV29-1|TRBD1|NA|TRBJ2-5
CSVEARDRRETQYF
TGCAGCGTTGAGGCCCGGGACAGAAGGGAGACCCAGTACTTC
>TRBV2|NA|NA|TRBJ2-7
CASSEEGGRSYEQYF
TGTGCCAGCAGTGAAGAAGGCGGCAGATCCTACGAGCAGTACTTC
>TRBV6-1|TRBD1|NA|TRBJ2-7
CASSVHRGQGNEQYF
TGTGCCAGCAGTGTACACCGGGGACAGGGAAACGAGCAGTACTTC
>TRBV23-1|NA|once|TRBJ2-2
CASSQSCRCTGELFF
TGCGCCAGCAGTCAATCGTGCAGGTGCACCGGGGAGCTGTTTTTT
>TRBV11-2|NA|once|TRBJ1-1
CASSLSVNTEAFF
TGTGCCAGCAGCTTATCTGTGAACACTGAAGCTTTCTTT
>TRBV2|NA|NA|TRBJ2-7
CASSAQGSSYEQYF
TGTGCCAGCAGTGCCCAGGGTAGCTCCTACGAGCAGTACTTC
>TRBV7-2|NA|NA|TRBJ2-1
CASSQDWGGAYNEQFF
TGTGCCAGCAGCCAAGATTGGGGGGGGGCGTACAATGAGCAGTTCTTC
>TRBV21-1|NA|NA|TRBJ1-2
CASSKVRRGSGYTF
TGTGCCAGCAGCAAAGTTAGGAGGGGCAGTGGCTACACCTTC
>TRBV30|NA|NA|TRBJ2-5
CAYFMGGKGAQYF
TGTGCCTACTTCATGGGGGGAAAGGGCGCCCAGTACTTC
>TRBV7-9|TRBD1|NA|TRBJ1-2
CANGETGENYGYTF
TGTGCCAATGGGGAGACAGGGGAGAACTATGGCTACACCTTC
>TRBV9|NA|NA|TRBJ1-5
CASSGGSNQPQHF
TGTGCCAGCAGCGGAGGAAGCAATCAGCCCCAGCATTTT
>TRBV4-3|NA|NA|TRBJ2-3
CASSQVWRDTQYF
TGCGCCAGCAGCCAAGTCTGGAGAGATACGCAGTATTTT
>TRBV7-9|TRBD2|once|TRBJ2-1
CASSSLSGATYNEQFF
TGTGCCAGCAGCTCGCTTAGCGGGGCCACCTACAATGAGCAGTTCTTC
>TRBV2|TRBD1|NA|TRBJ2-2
CASSEGTGGVVGELFF
TGTGCCAGCAGTGAGGGGACAGGGGGCGTGGTAGGGGAGCTGTTTTTT
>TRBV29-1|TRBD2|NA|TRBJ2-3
CSVGLAGGPTDTQYF
TGCAGCGTGGGACTAGCGGGGGGGCCGACAGATACGCAGTATTTT
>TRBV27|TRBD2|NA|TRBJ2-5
CASSPRERGGIETQYF
TGTGCCAGCAGTCCGAGGGAGCGGGGGGGCATTGAGACCCAGTACTTC
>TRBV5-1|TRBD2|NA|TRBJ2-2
CASSWTSGGDTGELFF
TGCGCCAGCAGCTGGACTAGCGGGGGGGACACCGGGGAGCTGTTTTTT
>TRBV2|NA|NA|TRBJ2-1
CASSTPLGGVNEQFF
TGTGCCAGCAGTACGCCCCTGGGGGGAGTGAATGAGCAGTTCTTC
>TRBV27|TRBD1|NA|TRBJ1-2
CASSLRWGTGGGYTF
TGTGCCAGCAGTTTACGGTGGGGGACAGGGGGCGGCTACACCTTC
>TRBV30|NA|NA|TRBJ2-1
CAWTPQGGANYNEQFF
TGTGCCTGGACGCCACAGGGTGGGGCTAATTACAATGAGCAGTTCTTC
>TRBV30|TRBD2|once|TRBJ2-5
CAWSTTSSGTQYF
TGTGCCTGGAGTACGACTAGCTCGGGGACCCAGTACTTC
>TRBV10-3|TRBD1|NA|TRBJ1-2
CAISWDRRYGYTF
TGTGCCATCAGCTGGGACAGGCGATATGGCTACACCTTC